A single TCR beta chain is shown here with its context. Participants were aged about 18 to 100 years from some 24 US areas. Assignments of participants to cohorts depended upon their own reported clinical history. The data derive from a study of blood T cell repertoires in COVID-19. Background on the study: Nucleic acid was either cDNA or gDNA, and it came from T cells, B-cell-depleted T cells, or PBMCs.

Looked up from germline, CDR1 is LNHDA and CDR2 is SQIVND (reference sequence). The CDR3 consists of 14 residues. Trimming took 5 bases from V and 0 from J, leaving 7 bases between them. Per the study methods: By means of reference gene primer amplification, nucleated cell counts were estimated. Data came from immunoSEQ multiplex PCR; TCRdb stores just in-frame clones and leaves some out. The DNA gave D and trimming, while V, J and clone size come from that table. This table holds about 260,000 clones, 80% to 90% found once. This chain uses TRBV19 with TRBJ1-4; D ambiguous. Sample: PBMCs or T cells enriched from blood (not recorded which). This TCR was sampled from a woman in her 40s who had been exposed to COVID-19. The CDR3 nucleotides are TGTGCCAGTAGTCAACAGACAACTAATGAAAAACTGTTTTTT. It codes for CASSQQTTNEKLFF.